The rows below give T cell receptor beta chains drawn from one sample of a study of blood T cell repertoires in COVID-19. Data came from immunoSEQ multiplex PCR; TCRdb stores just in-frame clones and leaves some out. The table lists a few hundred thousand clones, roughly 90% of them singletons. Source material: peripheral blood. The receptors were gathered from a man aged 18 to 29 with COVID-19, enrolled during active disease. The CDR3 runs from the conserved cysteine through the conserved F or W. The D gene is left open where the match is weak. Size is omitted from some rows. Given values are once, few, many or a class for expanded clones.

D gene	V gene	J gene	CDR3 length	clone size	CDR3 DNA	CDR3 protein
.	TRBV6-5	TRBJ1-2	15	.	TGTGCCAGCAGTCAGCTATGGACTTCGCTCTATGGCTACACCTTC	CASSQLWTSLYGYTF
.	TRBV24-1	TRBJ1-1	13	once	TGTGCCACCAGGGGTGATCGCGACGACAAAGCTTTCTTT	CATRGDRDDKAFF
.	TRBV6-5	TRBJ1-1	15	few	TGTGCCAGCAGTCCCGACACGGGGGGACGGACTGAAGCTTTCTTT	CASSPDTGGRTEAFF
.	TRBV5-1	TRBJ2-3	12	.	TGCGCCAGCAGCTTCGAGCAAGATACGCAGTATTTT	CASSFEQDTQYF
TRBD1	TRBV18	TRBJ1-4	15	.	TGTGCCAGCTCACAAGCCGGGACAGGGGGAGAAAAACTGTTTTTT	CASSQAGTGGEKLFF
TRBD1	TRBV28	TRBJ2-1	16	once	TGTGCCAGCAGAACCCCCCGGACAGGTTTAAGCGATGAGCAGTTCTTC	CASRTPRTGLSDEQFF
.	TRBV10-3	TRBJ1-2	13	.	TGTGCCATCAGTGGGTCACAGGGCTATGGCTACACCTTC	CAISGSQGYGYTF
.	TRBV5-1	TRBJ1-1	14	.	TGCGCCAGCAGCTTATCGGGTGATGGTACTGAAGCTTTCTTT	CASSLSGDGTEAFF
TRBD2	TRBV7-3	TRBJ2-7	13	.	TGTGCCAGCGGCCTAGCGGGATCCTACGAGCAGTACTTC	CASGLAGSYEQYF
.	TRBV28	TRBJ1-2	11	.	TGTGCCAGCAGTCCAGGTGTAGGCTACACCTTC	CASSPGVGYTF
.	TRBV19	TRBJ2-5	15	few	TGTGCCAGTAGTATTTGGTGGGGCCCCCAAGAGACCCAGTACTTC	CASSIWWGPQETQYF
.	TRBV7-2	TRBJ1-6	13	few	TGTGCCAGCAGCCACTCCTATAATTCACCCCTCCACTTT	CASSHSYNSPLHF
.	TRBV27	TRBJ1-1	14	.	TGTGCCAGCAGCCCCCAGGGATACTCTACTGAAGCTTTCTTT	CASSPQGYSTEAFF
TRBD2	TRBV20-1	TRBJ2-4	16	.	TGCAGTGCTAGTTCAAGCGGGAGCGTGGACAAAAACATTCAGTACTTC	CSASSSGSVDKNIQYF
.	TRBV4-1	TRBJ2-7	13	.	TGCGCCAGCAGCCGCGAGAGAGCTGTCGAGCAGTACTTC	CASSRERAVEQYF
TRBD1	TRBV19	TRBJ2-3	18	.	TGTGCCAGTAGCAACAGGGGGCACTCGGACACTACCACAGATACGCAGTATTTT	CASSNRGHSDTTTDTQYF
TRBD1	TRBV27	TRBJ2-6	19	.	TGTGCCAGCAGTTTAATCGCTCGACAGGGGGCGCTCGGGGCCAACGTCCTGACTTTC	CASSLIARQGALGANVLTF
.	TRBV6-5	TRBJ2-5	14	.	TGTGCCAGCAGAGGGGACAACCGGCAAGAGACCCAGTACTTC	CASRGDNRQETQYF
TRBD1	TRBV30	TRBJ2-7	13	.	TGTGCCTGTTCCTATGGACAGGTACCAGAGCAGTACTTC	CACSYGQVPEQYF
TRBD2	TRBV4-1	TRBJ2-7	14	.	TGCGCCAGCAGCCAAGATCGGGGGGTAGGCGAGCAGTACTTC	CASSQDRGVGEQYF
TRBD1	TRBV5-1	TRBJ1-1	15	.	TGCGCCAGCAGCTTGGAGGGGGCAATTGCCGCTGAAGCTTTCTTT	CASSLEGAIAAEAFF
TRBD1	TRBV27	TRBJ2-7	16	.	TGTGCCAGCAGTTTACGGGGGACAGGGAGCTCCTACGAGCAGTACTTC	CASSLRGTGSSYEQYF
.	TRBV2	TRBJ1-1	16	.	TGTGCCAGCAGTGAAGCGCGGGCAGGGGTTAACACTGAAGCTTTCTTT	CASSEARAGVNTEAFF
.	TRBV2	TRBJ1-2	14	.	TGTGCCAGCAGGCCATGGGCCGAGAGCTATGGCTACACCTTC	CASRPWAESYGYTF
.	TRBV24-1	TRBJ2-1	14	.	TGTGCCACCAGTGATTGGAGGGACCGTAATGAGCAGTTCTTC	CATSDWRDRNEQFF
.	TRBV19	TRBJ1-2	16	.	TGTGCCAGTAGCCCTATTGGGGGCCAGACTAACTATGGCTACACCTTC	CASSPIGGQTNYGYTF
TRBD2	TRBV24-1	TRBJ2-1	13	.	TGTGCCACCAGTGGTTCTAGCGGGGGGCAACAGTTCTTC	CATSGSSGGQQFF
.	TRBV7-2	TRBJ1-2	13	.	TGTGCCAGCAGACTGGAGGGGAACTATGGCTACACCTTC	CASRLEGNYGYTF
.	TRBV6-5	TRBJ1-2	14	.	TGTGCCAGCAGTTCGAGGGGGACGACCCATGGCTACACCTTC	CASSSRGTTHGYTF
TRBD2	TRBV2	TRBJ2-1	14	.	TGTGCCAGCAAGCGTCTAGCGGGATACAATGAGCAGTTCTTC	CASKRLAGYNEQFF
TRBD1	TRBV19	TRBJ2-3	15	.	TGTGCCAGTAGTAACGGACAGGGGAGTCCAGATACGCAGTATTTT	CASSNGQGSPDTQYF
.	TRBV13	TRBJ1-6	15	.	TGTGCCAGCAGCTTAACTAGTCAGAAACATTCACCCCTCCACTTT	CASSLTSQKHSPLHF
.	TRBV11-1	TRBJ1-1	14	once	TGTGCCAGCAGCTTAGGAGGGGGACGGACTGAAGCTTTCTTT	CASSLGGGRTEAFF
TRBD2	TRBV5-1	TRBJ2-7	15	.	TGCGCCAGCAGCTTGATTAGCGGGAGACTCAACGAGCAGTACTTC	CASSLISGRLNEQYF
.	TRBV10-1	TRBJ1-1	14	once	TGCGCCAGCAGTGGGGGTGGCATGAGGGCTGAAGCTTTCTTT	CASSGGGMRAEAFF
.	TRBV19	TRBJ1-2	13	.	TGTGCCAGTAGCATACGGCGGAATTATGGCTACACCTTC	CASSIRRNYGYTF
.	TRBV5-5	TRBJ1-6	14	.	TGTGCCAGCAGCCTAGCGGGGGTTGGTTCACCCCTCCACTTT	CASSLAGVGSPLHF
TRBD1	TRBV4-1	TRBJ1-5	15	.	TGCGCCAGCAGCCTCGACAGGGTTAGCAATCAGCCCCAGCATTTT	CASSLDRVSNQPQHF
.	TRBV7-9	TRBJ1-6	13	few	TGTGCCAGCAGCTTAACGGGGGATTCACCCCTCCACTTT	CASSLTGDSPLHF
.	TRBV9	TRBJ2-1	15	.	TGTGCCAGCAGTCCGTCCTATGGGAGCTACAATGAGCAGTTCTTC	CASSPSYGSYNEQFF
TRBD2	TRBV24-1	TRBJ2-5	16	.	TGTGCCACCAGTCAGGGACTAGCGGGAAGGGGGGAGACCCAGTACTTC	CATSQGLAGRGETQYF
TRBD2	TRBV7-9	TRBJ2-7	18	.	TGTGCCAGCAGCCCCATAATGACTAGCGGGGGGGTCTTCTACGAGCAGTACTTC	CASSPIMTSGGVFYEQYF
TRBD1	TRBV27	TRBJ1-6	18	.	TGTGCCAGCAGCCCCGGGACAGGGGTCTTCCGCTATAATTCACCCCTCCACTTT	CASSPGTGVFRYNSPLHF
.	TRBV21-1	TRBJ2-7	15	.	TGTGCCAGCAGCGGAGCGGGAGGCCCGACCTACGAGCAGTACTTC	CASSGAGGPTYEQYF
.	TRBV11-3	TRBJ1-2	13	.	TGTGCCAGCAGCTCAACCGAGGGTGGTGGCTACACCTTC	CASSSTEGGGYTF
.	TRBV10-1	TRBJ2-3	15	.	TGCGCCAGCAGTGATCCGACAGCTTACACAGATACGCAGTATTTT	CASSDPTAYTDTQYF
.	TRBV21-1	TRBJ1-6	17	.	TGTGCCAGCAGCAAAGAGGGGGGGGACAGGCGTAGATCACCCCTCCACTTT	CASSKEGGDRRRSPLHF
.	TRBV9	TRBJ1-1	15	few	TGTGCCAGCAGCGCCCCTAGGGGGGGGAACACTGAAGCTTTCTTT	CASSAPRGGNTEAFF
TRBD1	TRBV5-4	TRBJ1-1	15	.	TGTGCCAGCAGCACGTGGACAGGCAAGAACACTGAAGCTTTCTTT	CASSTWTGKNTEAFF
.	TRBV12-3/TRBV12-4	TRBJ2-5	12	.	TGTGCCAGCAGTTTCCTGCAAGAGACCCAGTACTTC	CASSFLQETQYF
.	TRBV3-1/TRBV3-2	TRBJ2-3	15	.	TGTGCCAGCAGCCCTGGGACTTTTAGCACAGATACGCAGTATTTT	CASSPGTFSTDTQYF
TRBD2	TRBV5-8	TRBJ2-1	18	.	TGTGCCAGCAGCTTGGGACCCCTAGCGGGAATTGGAGTGGATGAGCAGTTCTTC	CASSLGPLAGIGVDEQFF
TRBD1	TRBV5-6	TRBJ1-5	15	.	TGTGCCAGCAGCTTAGACAGGGGCCACAATCAGCCCCAGCATTTT	CASSLDRGHNQPQHF